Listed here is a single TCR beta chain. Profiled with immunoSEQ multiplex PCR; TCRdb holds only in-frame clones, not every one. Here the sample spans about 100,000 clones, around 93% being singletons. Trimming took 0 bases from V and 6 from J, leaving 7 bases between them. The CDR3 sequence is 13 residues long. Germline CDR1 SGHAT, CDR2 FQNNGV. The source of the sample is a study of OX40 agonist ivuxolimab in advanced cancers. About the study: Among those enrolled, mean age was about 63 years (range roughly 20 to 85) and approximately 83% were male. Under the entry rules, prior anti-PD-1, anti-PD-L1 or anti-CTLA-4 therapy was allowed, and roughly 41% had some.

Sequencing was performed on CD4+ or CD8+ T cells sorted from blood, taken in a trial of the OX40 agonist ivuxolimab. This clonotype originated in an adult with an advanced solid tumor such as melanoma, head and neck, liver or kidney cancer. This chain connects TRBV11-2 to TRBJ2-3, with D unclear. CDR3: CASSLDRSDTQYF. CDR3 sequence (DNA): TGTGCCAGCAGCTTAGATCGGTCCGATACGCAGTATTTT. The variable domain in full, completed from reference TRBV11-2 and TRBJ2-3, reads EAGVAQSPRYKIIEKRQSVAFWCNPISGHATLYWYQQILGQGPKLLIQFQNNGVVDDSQLPKDRFSAERLKGVDSTLKIQPAKLEDSAVYLCASSLDRSDTQYFGPGTRLTVL.